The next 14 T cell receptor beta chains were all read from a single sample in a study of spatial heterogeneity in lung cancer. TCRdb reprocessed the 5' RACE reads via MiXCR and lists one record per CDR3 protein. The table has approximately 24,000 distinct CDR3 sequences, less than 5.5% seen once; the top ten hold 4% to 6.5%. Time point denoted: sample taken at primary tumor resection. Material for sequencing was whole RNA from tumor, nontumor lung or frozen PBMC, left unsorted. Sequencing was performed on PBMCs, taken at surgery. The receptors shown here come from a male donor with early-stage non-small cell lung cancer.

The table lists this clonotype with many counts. Here the CDR3 DNA reads TGCAGTGCTAGCCCTGGACAGGGGCAAGAGACCCAGTACTTC. Translating it yields CSASPGQGQETQYF. The gene calls are TRBV20-1 and TRBJ2-5, with TRBD1 matching over 9 bases. V lost 3 bases to trimming and J lost 2 bases; unmatched junction nucleotides: 4. The germline gives CDR1 DFQATT, CDR2 SNEGSKA (reference sequence). This CDR3 contains 14 residues.

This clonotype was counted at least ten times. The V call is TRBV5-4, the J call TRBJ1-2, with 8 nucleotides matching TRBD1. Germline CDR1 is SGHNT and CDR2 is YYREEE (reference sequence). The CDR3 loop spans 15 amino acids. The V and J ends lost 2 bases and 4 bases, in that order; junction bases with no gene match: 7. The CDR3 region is CASSLSPGQGYGYTF. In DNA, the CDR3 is TGTGCCAGCAGCTTAAGCCCAGGACAGGGCTATGGCTACACCTTC.

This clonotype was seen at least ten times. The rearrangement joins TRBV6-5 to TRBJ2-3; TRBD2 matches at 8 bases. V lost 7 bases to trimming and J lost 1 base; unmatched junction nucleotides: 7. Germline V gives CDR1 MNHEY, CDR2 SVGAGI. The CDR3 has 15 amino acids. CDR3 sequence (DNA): TGTGCCAGCACCCCAGCGGGAGTTCGCACAGATACGCAGTATTTT. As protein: CASTPAGVRTDTQYF.

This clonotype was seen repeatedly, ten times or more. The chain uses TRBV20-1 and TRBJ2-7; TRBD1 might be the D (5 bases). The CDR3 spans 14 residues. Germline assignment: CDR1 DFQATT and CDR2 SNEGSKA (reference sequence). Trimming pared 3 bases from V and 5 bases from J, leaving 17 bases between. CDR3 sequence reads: CSARTGQGAHEQYF. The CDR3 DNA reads TGCAGTGCTAGGACCGGCCAGGGCGCTCACGAGCAGTACTTC.

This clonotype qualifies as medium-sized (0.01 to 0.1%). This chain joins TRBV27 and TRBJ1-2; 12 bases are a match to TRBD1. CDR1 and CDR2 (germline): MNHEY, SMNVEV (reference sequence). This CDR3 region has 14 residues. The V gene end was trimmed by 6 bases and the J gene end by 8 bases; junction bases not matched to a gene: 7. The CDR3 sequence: CASRGTGGSLGYTF. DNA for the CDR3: TGTGCCAGCAGAGGGACAGGGGGCTCCCTCGGCTACACCTTC.

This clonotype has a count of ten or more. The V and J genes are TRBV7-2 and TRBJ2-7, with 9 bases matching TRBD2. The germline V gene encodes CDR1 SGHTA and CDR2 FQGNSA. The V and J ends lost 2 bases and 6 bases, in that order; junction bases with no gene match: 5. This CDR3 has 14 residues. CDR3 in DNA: TGTGCCAGCAGCTTAAATATGCGGGGGGGCGAGCAGTACTTC. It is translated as CASSLNMRGGEQYF. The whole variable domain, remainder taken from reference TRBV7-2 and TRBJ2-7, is GAGVSQSPSNKVTEKGKDVELRCDPISGHTALYWYRQSLGQGLEFLIYFQGNSAPDKSGLPSDRFSAERTGGSVSTLTIQRTQQEDSAVYLCASSLNMRGGEQYFGPGTRLTVT.

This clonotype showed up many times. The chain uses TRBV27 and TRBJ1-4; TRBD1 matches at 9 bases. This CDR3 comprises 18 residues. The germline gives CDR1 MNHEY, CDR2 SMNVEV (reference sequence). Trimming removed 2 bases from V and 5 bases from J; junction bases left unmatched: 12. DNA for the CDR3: TGTGCCAGCAGTTTAACCGGGACAGGGCGTTCTACAAATGAAAAACTGTTTTTT. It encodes CASSLTGTGRSTNEKLFF. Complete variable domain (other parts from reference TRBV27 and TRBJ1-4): EAQVTQNPRYLITVTGKKLTVTCSQNMNHEYMSWYRQDPGLGLRQIYYSMNVEVTDKGDVPEGYKVSRKEKRNFPLILESPSPNQTSLYFCASSLTGTGRSTNEKLFFGSGTQLSVL.

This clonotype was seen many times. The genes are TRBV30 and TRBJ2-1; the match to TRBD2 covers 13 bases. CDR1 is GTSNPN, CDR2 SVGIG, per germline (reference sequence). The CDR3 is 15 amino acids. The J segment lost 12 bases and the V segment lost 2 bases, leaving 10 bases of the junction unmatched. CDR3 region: CAWSPLAGGITGQFF. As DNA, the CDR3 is TGTGCCTGGAGTCCACTAGCGGGAGGGATTACAGGGCAGTTCTTC.

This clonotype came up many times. DNA for the CDR3: TGTGCCAGCAGCCTACCTGGGAGCGTCTATCAGCCCCAGCATTTT. It specifies CASSLPGSVYQPQHF. The chain combines TRBV7-2 with TRBJ1-5; D remains ambiguous. The CDR3 covers 15 residues. Germline V gene data show CDR1 as SGHTA and CDR2 as FQGNSA. Trimming took 5 bases from V and 5 from J, leaving 16 bases between them. The whole variable domain, filled in from reference TRBV7-2 and TRBJ1-5, reads GAGVSQSPSNKVTEKGKDVELRCDPISGHTALYWYRQSLGQGLEFLIYFQGNSAPDKSGLPSDRFSAERTGGSVSTLTIQRTQQEDSAVYLCASSLPGSVYQPQHFGDGTRLSIL.

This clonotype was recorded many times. Here the CDR3 DNA reads TGTGCTAGTGCCCCGGGCCTAACCAATTCACCCCTCCACTTT. This gives the protein CASAPGLTNSPLHF. The chain links TRBV12-5 to TRBJ1-6; D call uncertain. CDR3 length: 14 amino acids. Trimming removed 7 bases at V and 7 bases at J, with 14 bases between. Germline assignment: CDR1 LGHNT and CDR2 FRNRAP.

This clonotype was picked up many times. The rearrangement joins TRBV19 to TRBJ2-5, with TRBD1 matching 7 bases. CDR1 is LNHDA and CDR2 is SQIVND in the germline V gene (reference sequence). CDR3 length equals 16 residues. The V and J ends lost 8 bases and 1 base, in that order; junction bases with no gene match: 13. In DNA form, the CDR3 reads TGTGCCAGTGGAGGCCGACAGGGAACTTTCCAAGAGACCCAGTACTTC. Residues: CASGGRQGTFQETQYF.

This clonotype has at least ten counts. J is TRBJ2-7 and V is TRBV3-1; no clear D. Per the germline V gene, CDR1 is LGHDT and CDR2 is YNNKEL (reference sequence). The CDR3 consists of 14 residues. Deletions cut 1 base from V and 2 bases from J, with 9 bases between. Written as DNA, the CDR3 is TGTGCCAGCAGCCAAGGGCGCAGAGCCTACGAGCAGTACTTC. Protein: CASSQGRRAYEQYF.

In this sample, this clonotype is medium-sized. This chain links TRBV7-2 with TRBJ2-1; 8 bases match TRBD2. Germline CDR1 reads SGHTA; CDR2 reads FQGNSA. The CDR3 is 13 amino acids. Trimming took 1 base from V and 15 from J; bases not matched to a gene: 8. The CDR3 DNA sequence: TGTGCCAGCAGCTTAGACCTTAGCGGGATCCGGTTCTTC. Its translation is CASSLDLSGIRFF.

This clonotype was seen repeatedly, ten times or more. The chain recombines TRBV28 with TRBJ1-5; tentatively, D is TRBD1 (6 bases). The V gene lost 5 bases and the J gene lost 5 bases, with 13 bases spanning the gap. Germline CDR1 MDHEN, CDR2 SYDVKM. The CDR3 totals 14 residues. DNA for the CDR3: TGTGCCAGCAGTCAAACAGGGAACTATCAGCCCCAGCATTTT. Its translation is CASSQTGNYQPQHF.